This TCR beta chain comes out of a study of blood T cell repertoires in COVID-19 (dated by TCRdb to 2018 to 2020). Background for the entire study: The collaborator samples originated in the United States, Italy and Spain and spanned the acute and convalescent phases of COVID-19. The material from the prospective study consisted of cDNA or gDNA derived from T cells, B-cell-depleted T cells, or PBMCs. Deeply sampled blood TCRbeta repertoires from subjects exposed to, actively infected with, or recovered from COVID-19 were included in the dataset. The repertoires were released in a freely available public database meant as a resource for research on the immune response to SARS-CoV-2. The samples were drawn from the first 160 participants of the ongoing ImmuneRACE study and from 950 to 1,500 subjects provided by 6 global collaborators. A de-identified subject ID, COVID-19 status, age in years and sex were almost always included in the sample metadata. Where available, HLA class I and class II types were taken from metadata supplied by the sample provider and were not determined by assay-based typing. Results and caveats for the whole study, not just this receptor: The amount of clinical and demographic metadata varied by source and participant and was provided uncurated.

TCRbeta CDR3 regions were amplified from genomic DNA by means of the immunoSEQ Assay, a bias-controlled multiplex PCR. From the authors' description of their analysis: The number of nucleated cells in each sample was estimated from the amplification of reference gene primers within the assay. Sequence reads were collapsed and filtered to measure the absolute abundance of every unique TCRbeta CDR3 rearrangement. For each sample, productive Simpson clonality was calculated as the square root of Simpson's diversity index over productive rearrangements. The table was pulled from immuneACCESS by TCRdb, which kept in-frame rearrangements only. Such tables lose some clones; where checked, under half of the loss comes from unresolved V genes, and the rest has no known cause. For V, J and clone size, that table is used; D and trimming come from the DNA. This sample holds about 95,000 clones; 80% to 90% were observed only once. About 18% of the sample is in the top ten clones.

The germline V end is reduced by 5 bases and the J end by 7 bases; junction bases left unmatched: 12. The cysteine opens and the phenylalanine closes a CDR3 of 17 amino acids. CDR3 DNA is the only sequence kept; it has 51 bases, read in frame from the first base. For CDR1 and CDR2, the germline V gene (reference sequence) lists SEHNR and FQNEAQ. Regarding this clone: Its recognized antigen is unknown. No much larger clone exists at a distance of one base, and base qualities are not known.

The collaborating institutions used their own protocols to collect whole blood in K2EDTA tubes. Collaborator samples were shipped for TCRbeta analysis as frozen whole blood, isolated PBMCs, or DNA extracted from either sample type. The specimen sequenced was peripheral blood. This receptor was obtained from a human donor in a cohort sampled during active COVID-19. The chain uses TRBV7-9 and TRBJ1-6, with 9 bases in between that match TRBD1. The CDR3 is CASSPKTDRGGNSPLHF. The sequenced DNA is TGTGCCAGCAGCCCTAAAACGGACAGGGGTGGCAATTCACCCCTCCACTTT.